Listed below are T cell receptor beta chains from one sample, sequenced in a study of blood T cell repertoires in COVID-19. TCRdb's table, derived via immunoSEQ multiplex PCR, lists solely in-frame clones and lacks some. Of around 330,000 clones listed, approximately 90% are singletons. The sample taken for sequencing was peripheral blood. Source of these receptors: a woman aged 25-40 years with COVID-19, enrolled during active disease. Both conserved end residues are part of each CDR3. D genes are given only for firm matches. The size entry is marked missing in some rows and otherwise reads once, few, many or a size class.

V	size	J	D	DNA	CDR3
TRBV4-1	NA	TRBJ1-4	TRBD1	TGCGCCAGCAGCCACCACCCCGGACAGGGGATAGCAACTAATGAAAAACTGTTTTTT	CASSHHPGQGIATNEKLFF
TRBV21-1	NA	TRBJ1-5	NA	TGTGCCAGCAGCAGGGCAGGGCGTAGTCAGCCCCAGCATTTT	CASSRAGRSQPQHF
TRBV15	NA	TRBJ2-3	TRBD1	TGTGCCACCAGCAGAGCCTTTCGGAAGGGGGCGCCGTCGACAGATACGCAGTATTTT	CATSRAFRKGAPSTDTQYF
TRBV6-2/TRBV6-3	NA	TRBJ2-7	NA	TGTGCCAGCAGTTATGGTGGGGGCCAGTACTTC	CASSYGGGQYF
TRBV3-1/TRBV3-2	NA	TRBJ1-2	NA	TGTGCCAGCAGCCTCAGACAGCATCCCCTCTATGGCTACACCTTC	CASSLRQHPLYGYTF
TRBV7-8	NA	TRBJ2-1	NA	TGTGCCAGCAGCCGGGGGACATTTCGTCGCTCCTACAATGAGCAGTTCTTC	CASSRGTFRRSYNEQFF
TRBV6-5	NA	TRBJ1-6	TRBD1	TGTGCCAGCAGAATTGGACAGGGAAGTTCACCCCTCCACTTT	CASRIGQGSSPLHF
TRBV29-1	NA	TRBJ1-2	TRBD1	TGCAGCGTTGGGACAGGTCGGGCTGGCTACACCTTC	CSVGTGRAGYTF
TRBV5-1	NA	TRBJ1-2	TRBD1	TGCGCCAGCAGCTTGGGACAGGGGGCGGACTATGGCTACACCTTC	CASSLGQGADYGYTF
TRBV21-1	once	TRBJ1-5	NA	TGTGCCAGGTCTGCAGACAGTCACCCTTGGAAAGGCAATCAGCCCCAGCATTTT	CARSADSHPWKGNQPQHF
TRBV27	NA	TRBJ1-4	TRBD1	TGTGCCAGCAGCCCGGACAGGACTAATGAAAAACTGTTTTTT	CASSPDRTNEKLFF
TRBV2	NA	TRBJ1-4	NA	TGTGCCAGCCGGGTCTCCCAGCGGGCTAATGAAAAACTGTTTTTT	CASRVSQRANEKLFF
TRBV18	NA	TRBJ1-1	TRBD1	TGTGCCAGCTCACCTCCGGGACAGGGGGCTGAAGCTTTCTTT	CASSPPGQGAEAFF
TRBV14	NA	TRBJ1-1	NA	TGTGCCAGCAGCAACTGGTTAGGGGACACACTCACTGAAGCTTTCTTT	CASSNWLGDTLTEAFF
TRBV30	NA	TRBJ1-5	NA	TGTGCCTGGAGTGTGGGGCATGGGCAGCCCCAGCATTTT	CAWSVGHGQPQHF
TRBV11-3	NA	TRBJ2-2	NA	TGTGCCAGCAGCTTTGGCAGGGTGACGAACACCGGGGAGCTGTTTTTT	CASSFGRVTNTGELFF
TRBV5-6	NA	TRBJ1-1	NA	TGTGCCAGCAGCTTGGGCAGGAACACTGAAGCTTTCTTT	CASSLGRNTEAFF
TRBV4-1	NA	TRBJ2-2	TRBD2	TGCGCCAGCAGCCACCCGGGACTAACCGGGGAGCTGTTTTTT	CASSHPGLTGELFF
TRBV27	NA	TRBJ1-6	NA	TGTGCCAGCAGTTCGACCTTAGGAGCCCTCCACTTT	CASSSTLGALHF
TRBV7-9	once	TRBJ1-6	NA	TGTGCCAGCAGCGGTGACGGGACTTCCCTCCACTTT	CASSGDGTSLHF